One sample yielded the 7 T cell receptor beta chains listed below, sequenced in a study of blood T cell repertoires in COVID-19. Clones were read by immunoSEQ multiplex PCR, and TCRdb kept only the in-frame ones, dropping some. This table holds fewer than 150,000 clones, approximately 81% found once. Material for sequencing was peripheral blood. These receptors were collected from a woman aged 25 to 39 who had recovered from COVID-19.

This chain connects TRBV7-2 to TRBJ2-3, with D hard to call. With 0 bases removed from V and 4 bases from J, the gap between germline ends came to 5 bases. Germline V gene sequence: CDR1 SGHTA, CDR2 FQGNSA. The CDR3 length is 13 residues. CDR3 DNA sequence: TGTGCCAGCAGCTTAGCGCGTTCAGATACGCAGTATTTT. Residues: CASSLARSDTQYF. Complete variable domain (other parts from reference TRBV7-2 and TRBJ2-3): GAGVSQSPSNKVTEKGKDVELRCDPISGHTALYWYRQSLGQGLEFLIYFQGNSAPDKSGLPSDRFSAERTGGSVSTLTIQRTQQEDSAVYLCASSLARSDTQYFGPGTRLTVL.

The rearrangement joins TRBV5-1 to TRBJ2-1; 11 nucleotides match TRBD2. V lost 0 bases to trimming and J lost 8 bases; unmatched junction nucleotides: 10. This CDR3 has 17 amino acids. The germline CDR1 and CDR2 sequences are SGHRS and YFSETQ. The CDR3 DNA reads TGCGCCAGCAGCTTGGGACTAGCGGGAACAGGGGGGGATGAGCAGTTCTTC. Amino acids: CASSLGLAGTGGDEQFF.

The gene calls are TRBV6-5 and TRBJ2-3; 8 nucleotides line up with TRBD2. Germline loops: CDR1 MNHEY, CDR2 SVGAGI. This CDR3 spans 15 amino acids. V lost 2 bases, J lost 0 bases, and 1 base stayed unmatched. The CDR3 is CASSYGGGSTDTQYF. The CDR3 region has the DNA TGTGCCAGCAGTTACGGCGGGGGGAGCACAGATACGCAGTATTTT.

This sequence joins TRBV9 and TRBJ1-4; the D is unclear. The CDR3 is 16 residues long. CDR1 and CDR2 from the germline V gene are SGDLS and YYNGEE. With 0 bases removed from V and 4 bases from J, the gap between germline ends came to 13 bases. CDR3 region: CASSVGSGTHNEKLFF. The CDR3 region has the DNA TGTGCCAGCAGCGTAGGATCGGGAACTCATAATGAAAAACTGTTTTTT.

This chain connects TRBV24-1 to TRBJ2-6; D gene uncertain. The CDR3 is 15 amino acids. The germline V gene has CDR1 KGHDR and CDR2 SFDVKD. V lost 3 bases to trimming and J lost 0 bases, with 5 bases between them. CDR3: CATSDTGSGANVLTF. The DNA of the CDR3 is TGTGCCACCAGTGATACCGGCTCTGGGGCCAACGTCCTGACTTTC.

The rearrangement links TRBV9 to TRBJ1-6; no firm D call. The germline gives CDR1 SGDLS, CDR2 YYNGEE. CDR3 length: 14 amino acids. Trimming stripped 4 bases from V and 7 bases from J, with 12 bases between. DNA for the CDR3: TGTGCCAGCAGCATTGACGGGAGCAATTCACCCCTCCACTTT. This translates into CASSIDGSNSPLHF.

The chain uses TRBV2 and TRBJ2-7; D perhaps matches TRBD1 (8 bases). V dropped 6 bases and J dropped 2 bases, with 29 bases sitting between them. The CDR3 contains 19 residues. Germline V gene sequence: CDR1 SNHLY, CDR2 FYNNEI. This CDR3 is CASSRGEKAPGGRTYEQYF. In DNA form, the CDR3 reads TGTGCCAGCAGCCGGGGGGAGAAAGCTCCAGGGGGCAGGACCTACGAGCAGTACTTC.